The clone carrying this TCR beta chain was observed many times. Its antigen remains unknown. The data were obtained in a study of glioma-infiltrating T cells. Study-wide results and limits: Non-neoplastic patients had below-expected tissue-blood divergence, while all gliomas exceeded expectation.

The germline V and J ends were trimmed by 1 base and 7 bases, with 5 bases remaining between them. The CDR3 is made up of 12 amino acids. CDR1 is SGHTA, CDR2 FQGNSA, per germline. Amplification of TCR alpha and beta CDR3 regions from RNA used iRepertoire nested multiplex PCR. Input was about 100-450 ng of tissue mRNA or PBMC total RNA. TCRdb analysed the multiplex PCR reads with MiXCR anew, one entry per CDR3 protein. The sample has roughly 100,000 distinct CDR3 sequences, around 37% seen once. The material sequenced was glioma tissue, nonneoplastic brain tissue, or PBMCs (not recorded which). The J gene is TRBJ2-1, the V gene TRBV7-2; D remains unclear. The receptor's source is a human donor with low-grade glioma or glioblastoma, undergoing nonglioma brain surgery, or in good health (not recorded which). CDR3 residues: CASSLDLNEQFF. DNA for the CDR3: TGTGCCAGCAGCTTAGATCTGAATGAGCAGTTCTTC.